This T cell receptor (beta chain) stems from a study of blood T cell repertoires in COVID-19. Overall study: PBMCs, B-cell-depleted T cells, or T cells provided the cDNA or gDNA that made up the material.

Germline V CDR1 and CDR2: LGHDT, YNNKEL (reference sequence). This CDR3 is 16 amino acids long. Losses at the gene ends were 1 base for V and 7 bases for J; bases not matched to a gene: 11. The table came from immunoSEQ multiplex PCR; TCRdb's copy has only in-frame clones and leaves some out. The sample lists approximately 200,000 clones; less than 90% were seen once. The TCR comes from a young man with acute or convalescent COVID-19. Sequencing was performed on peripheral blood. J is TRBJ2-5 and V is TRBV3-1 (or the pseudogene TRBV3-2), with 8 bases that match TRBD1. The CDR3 sequence is CASSQAGQGTSGTQYF. As DNA, the CDR3 is TGTGCCAGCAGCCAAGCCGGACAGGGCACTTCAGGGACCCAGTACTTC.